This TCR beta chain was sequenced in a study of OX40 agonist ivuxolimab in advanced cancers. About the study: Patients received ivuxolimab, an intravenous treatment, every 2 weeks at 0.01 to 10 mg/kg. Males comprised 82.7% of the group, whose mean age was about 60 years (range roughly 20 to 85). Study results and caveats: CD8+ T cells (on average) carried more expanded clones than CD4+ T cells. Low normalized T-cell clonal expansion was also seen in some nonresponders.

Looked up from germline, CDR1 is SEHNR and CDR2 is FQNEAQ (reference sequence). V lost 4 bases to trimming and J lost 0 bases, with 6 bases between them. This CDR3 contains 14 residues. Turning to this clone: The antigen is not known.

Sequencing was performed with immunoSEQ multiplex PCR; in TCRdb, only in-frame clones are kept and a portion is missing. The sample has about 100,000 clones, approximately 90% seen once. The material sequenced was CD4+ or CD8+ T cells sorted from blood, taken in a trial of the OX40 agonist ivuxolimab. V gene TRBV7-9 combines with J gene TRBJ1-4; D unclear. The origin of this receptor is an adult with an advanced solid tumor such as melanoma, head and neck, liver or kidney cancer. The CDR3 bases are TGTGCCAGCAGCTCCGGCGCAACTAATGAAAAACTGTTTTTT. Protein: CASSSGATNEKLFF. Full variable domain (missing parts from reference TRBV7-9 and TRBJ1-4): DTGVSQNPRHKITKRGQNVTFRCDPISEHNRLYWYRQTLGQGPEFLTYFQNEAQLEKSRLLSDRFSAERPKGSFSTLEIQRTEQGDSAMYLCASSSGATNEKLFFGSGTQLSVL.